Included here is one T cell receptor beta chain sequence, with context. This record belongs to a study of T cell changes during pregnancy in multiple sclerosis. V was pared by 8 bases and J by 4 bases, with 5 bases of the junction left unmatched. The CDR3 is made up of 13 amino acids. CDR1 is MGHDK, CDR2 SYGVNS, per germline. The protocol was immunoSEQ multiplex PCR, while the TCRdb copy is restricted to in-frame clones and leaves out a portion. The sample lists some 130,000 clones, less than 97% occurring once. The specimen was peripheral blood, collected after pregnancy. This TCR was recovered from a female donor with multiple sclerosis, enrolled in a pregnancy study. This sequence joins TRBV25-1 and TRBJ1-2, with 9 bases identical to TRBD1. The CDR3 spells CASGTGGGYGYTF. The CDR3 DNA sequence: TGTGCCAGCGGCACAGGGGGCGGCTATGGCTACACCTTC.